This T cell receptor beta chain was sequenced for a study of T cells after yellow fever vaccination. For the study at large: Libraries from low-cell-number fractions were prepared with the SMART-Seq v4 Ultra Low Input RNA kit.

Each CDR3 protein is one row after TCRdb ran MiXCR on the 5' RACE reads. This table has around 320,000 distinct CDR3 sequences, 3.5% to 5% appearing once. This clonotype was counted ten times or more. The origin of this receptor is a man between 18 and 35 years old who received the YFV17D yellow fever vaccine. This material consisted of PBMCs, taken 15 days after the yellow fever booster vaccination.

The CDR3 sequence: CASSARPYGANVLTF. Written as DNA, the CDR3 is TGTGCCAGCAGCGCCCGACCGTATGGGGCCAACGTCCTGACTTTC. V usage is TRBV12-3 or TRBV12-4 and J usage is TRBJ2-6; D not certain. CDR3 length: 15 residues. The V and J ends lost 6 bases and 3 bases respectively, with 12 bases between them.